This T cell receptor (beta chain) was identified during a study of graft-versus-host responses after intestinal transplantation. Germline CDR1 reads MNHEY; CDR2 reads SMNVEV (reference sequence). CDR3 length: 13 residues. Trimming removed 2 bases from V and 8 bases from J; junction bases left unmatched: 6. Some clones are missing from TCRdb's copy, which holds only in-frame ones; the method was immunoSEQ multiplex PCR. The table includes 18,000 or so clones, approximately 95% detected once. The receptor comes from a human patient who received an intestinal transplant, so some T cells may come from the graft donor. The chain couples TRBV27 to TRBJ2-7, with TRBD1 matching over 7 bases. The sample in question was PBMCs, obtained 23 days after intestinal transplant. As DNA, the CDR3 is TGTGCCAGCAGTTTAAGCGAGGGGGCTAAGCAGTACTTC. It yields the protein CASSLSEGAKQYF.